The sequence of this TCR beta chain was determined in a study of shared clonotypes between healthy human individuals. CDR1 is MGHRA and CDR2 is YSYEKL in the germline V gene. The CDR3 totals 18 residues. V dropped 1 base and J dropped 0 bases, with 16 bases sitting between them. DNA input for the unsorted PBMC replicate PCRs was around 0.3 ug, roughly 33,000 T cell genomes. Using ten immunoSEQ deep assay plates, investigators sequenced unsorted PBMC DNA. In the original processing: Filtering of immunoSEQ junctional sequences could not match full-length read filtering. TCRdb's table, derived via immunoSEQ multiplex PCR, lists solely in-frame clones and lacks some. V, J and clone size are those of that table, while D and trimming were read from the DNA. The table lists hundreds of thousands of clones, about 85% of them singletons.

Sequenced input: PBMCs. V and J are TRBV4-1 and TRBJ1-3; the D gene is possibly TRBD1 (5 bases). The sequence came from a woman aged 40-49 years in good health. Some clones in this sample may be carry-over from other donors' samples. The CDR3 region has the DNA TGCGCCAGCAGCCAAGTTGGCCCAGGGACCACCTCTGGAAACACCATATATTTT. Encoded protein: CASSQVGPGTTSGNTIYF.